Described below is a single T cell receptor beta chain sequence and its context. Its target is not known. These data come from a study of CD8 T cells in ankylosing spondylitis. Study-wide points: The authors found the disease-linked clones to be CD8+ and relatively rare in peripheral blood. Within ankylosing spondylitis blood, a TCR beta motif made up of roughly eight highly homologous variants appeared to be characteristic. Reportedly, matched ankylosing spondylitis synovial fluid was significantly enriched for disease-linked clones.

With molecular barcodes, quantitative 5'-RACE was used to make the TCR beta libraries. TCRdb re-called the 5' RACE reads with MiXCR, one entry per CDR3 protein. The sample has 250,000 to 300,000 distinct CDR3 sequences, about 18% seen once. V lost 1 base, J lost 0 bases, and 3 bases stayed unmatched. Germline V CDR1 and CDR2: LGHDT, YNNKEL (reference sequence). The CDR3 runs to 15 residues. The V and J genes are TRBV3-1 and TRBJ2-7, with TRBD1 matching over 7 bases. This receptor was obtained from a male donor with ankylosing spondylitis or in good health (not recorded which). Sequenced material: blood, either unsorted or a sorted T cell fraction (not recorded which). As DNA, the CDR3 is TGTGCCAGCAGCCAAGCCGACAGGGACTCCTACGAGCAGTACTTC. Encoded protein: CASSQADRDSYEQYF.